This T cell receptor (beta chain) was obtained from a study of blood T cell repertoires in COVID-19. On the study more broadly: Sources were T cells, B-cell-depleted T cells, or PBMCs; the material itself was cDNA or gDNA.

How the authors handled the data: Estimation of nucleated cell counts relied on the amplification of reference gene primers. Method: immunoSEQ multiplex PCR; TCRdb's copy keeps in-frame clones and lacks some. That table gives V, J and clone size, and the DNA gave D and trimming. In the table there are around 180,000 clones, less than 90% of which are singletons. Trimming removed 4 bases from V and 7 bases from J, with 10 bases in between. This CDR3 contains 12 residues. The chain is built from TRBV12-3 or TRBV12-4 and TRBJ1-1, with D unclear. The origin of this receptor is a man between 60 and 75 years old with acute or convalescent COVID-19. Sequencing input: peripheral blood. The CDR3 spells CASSYSNREAFF. For the CDR3, the DNA is TGTGCCAGCAGTTACTCAAACCGTGAAGCTTTCTTT.